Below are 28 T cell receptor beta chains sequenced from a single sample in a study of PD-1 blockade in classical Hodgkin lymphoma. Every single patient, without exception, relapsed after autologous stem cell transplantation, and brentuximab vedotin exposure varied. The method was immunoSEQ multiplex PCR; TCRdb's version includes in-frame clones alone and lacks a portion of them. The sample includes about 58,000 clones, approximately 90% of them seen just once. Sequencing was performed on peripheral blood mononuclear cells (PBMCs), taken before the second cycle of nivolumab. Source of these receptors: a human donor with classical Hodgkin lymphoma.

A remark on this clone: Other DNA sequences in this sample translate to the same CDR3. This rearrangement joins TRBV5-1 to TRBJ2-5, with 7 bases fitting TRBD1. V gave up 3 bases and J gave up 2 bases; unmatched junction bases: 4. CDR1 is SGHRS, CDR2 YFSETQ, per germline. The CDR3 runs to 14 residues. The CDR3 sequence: CASSSQGFQETQYF. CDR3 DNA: TGCGCCAGCAGCTCACAGGGGTTTCAAGAGACCCAGTACTTC.

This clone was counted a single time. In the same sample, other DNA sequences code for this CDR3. The CDR3 DNA reads TGCGCCAGCAGCGCACGGCGGGGGGCAGGCACCGGGGAGCTGTTTTTT. It is translated as CASSARRGAGTGELFF. V gene TRBV5-1 combines with J gene TRBJ2-2, with TRBD2 identical over 8 bases. V lost 4 bases, J lost 4 bases, and 9 bases stayed unmatched. Germline values: CDR1 SGHRS, CDR2 YFSETQ. The CDR3 sequence is 16 residues long.

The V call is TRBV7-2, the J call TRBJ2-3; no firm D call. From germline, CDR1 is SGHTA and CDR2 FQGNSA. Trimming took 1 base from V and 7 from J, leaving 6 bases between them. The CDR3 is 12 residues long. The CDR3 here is CASSLDLHTQYF. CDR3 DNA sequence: TGTGCCAGCAGCTTAGATCTCCATACGCAGTATTTT. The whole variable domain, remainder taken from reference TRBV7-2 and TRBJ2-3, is GAGVSQSPSNKVTEKGKDVELRCDPISGHTALYWYRQSLGQGLEFLIYFQGNSAPDKSGLPSDRFSAERTGGSVSTLTIQRTQQEDSAVYLCASSLDLHTQYFGPGTRLTVL.

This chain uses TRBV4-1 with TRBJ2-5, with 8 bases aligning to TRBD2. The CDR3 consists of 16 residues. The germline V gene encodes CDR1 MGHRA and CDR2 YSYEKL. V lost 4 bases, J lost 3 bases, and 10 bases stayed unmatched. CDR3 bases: TGCGCCAGCAGCCCCGAGCGGGGGACGACCAAAGAGACCCAGTACTTC. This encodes CASSPERGTTKETQYF.

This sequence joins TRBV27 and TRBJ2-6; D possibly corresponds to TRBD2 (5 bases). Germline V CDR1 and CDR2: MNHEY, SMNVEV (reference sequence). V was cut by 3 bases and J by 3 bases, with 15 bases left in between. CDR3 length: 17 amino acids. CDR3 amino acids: CASSLTNFQFGANVLTF. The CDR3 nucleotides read TGTGCCAGCAGTTTGACTAACTTCCAGTTTGGGGCCAACGTCCTGACTTTC.

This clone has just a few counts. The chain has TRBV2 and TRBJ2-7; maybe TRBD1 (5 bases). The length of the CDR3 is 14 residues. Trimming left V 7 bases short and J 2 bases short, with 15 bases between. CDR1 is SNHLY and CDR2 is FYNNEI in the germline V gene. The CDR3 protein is CASTHLDSPYEQYF. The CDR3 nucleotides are TGTGCCAGCACTCACTTAGACAGCCCCTACGAGCAGTACTTC.

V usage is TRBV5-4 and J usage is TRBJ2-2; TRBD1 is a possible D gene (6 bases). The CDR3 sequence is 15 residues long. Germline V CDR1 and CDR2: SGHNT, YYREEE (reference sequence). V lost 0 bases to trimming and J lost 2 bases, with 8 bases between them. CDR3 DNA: TGTGCCAGCAGCTTGGCAGGGGTCAACACCGGGGAGCTGTTTTTT. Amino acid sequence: CASSLAGVNTGELFF.

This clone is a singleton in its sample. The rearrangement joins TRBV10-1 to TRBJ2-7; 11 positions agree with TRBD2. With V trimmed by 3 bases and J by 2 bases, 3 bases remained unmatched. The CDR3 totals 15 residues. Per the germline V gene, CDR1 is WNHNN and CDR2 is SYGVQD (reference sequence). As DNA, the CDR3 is TGCGCCAGCAGTGACCCTAGCGGGGGGCCCTACGAGCAGTACTTC. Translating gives CASSDPSGGPYEQYF.

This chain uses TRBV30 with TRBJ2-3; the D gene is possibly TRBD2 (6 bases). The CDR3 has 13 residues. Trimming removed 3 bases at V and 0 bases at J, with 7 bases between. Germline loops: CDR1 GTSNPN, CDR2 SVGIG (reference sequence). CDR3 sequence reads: CAWSGGSTDTQYF. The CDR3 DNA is TGTGCCTGGAGCGGGGGAAGCACAGATACGCAGTATTTT.

CDR3 amino acids: CAWSVGGAPQETQYF. The CDR3 bases are TGTGCCTGGAGTGTAGGGGGGGCGCCCCAAGAGACCCAGTACTTC. This chain links TRBV30 with TRBJ2-5; D might be TRBD2 (7 bases). V lost 0 bases, J lost 1 base, and 12 bases lay in between. The germline CDR1 and CDR2 sequences are GTSNPN and SVGIG (reference sequence). The length of the CDR3 is 15 residues.

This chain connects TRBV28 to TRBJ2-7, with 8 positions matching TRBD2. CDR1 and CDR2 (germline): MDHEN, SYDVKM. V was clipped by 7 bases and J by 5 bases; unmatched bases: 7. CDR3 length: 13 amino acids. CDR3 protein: CASTPGGLDEQYF. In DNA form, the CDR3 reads TGTGCCAGCACTCCGGGGGGGCTCGACGAGCAGTACTTC.

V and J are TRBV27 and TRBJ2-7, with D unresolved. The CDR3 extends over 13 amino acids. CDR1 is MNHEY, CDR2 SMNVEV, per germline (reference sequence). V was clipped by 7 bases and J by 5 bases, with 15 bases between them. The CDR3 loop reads CASMIGVGDEQYF. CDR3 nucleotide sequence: TGTGCCAGCATGATAGGTGTTGGGGACGAGCAGTACTTC.

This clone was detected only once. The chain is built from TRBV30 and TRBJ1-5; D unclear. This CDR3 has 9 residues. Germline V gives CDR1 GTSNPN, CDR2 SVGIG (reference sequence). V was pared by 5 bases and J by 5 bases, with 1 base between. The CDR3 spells CAWDQPQHF. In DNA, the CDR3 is TGTGCCTGGGATCAGCCCCAGCATTTT.

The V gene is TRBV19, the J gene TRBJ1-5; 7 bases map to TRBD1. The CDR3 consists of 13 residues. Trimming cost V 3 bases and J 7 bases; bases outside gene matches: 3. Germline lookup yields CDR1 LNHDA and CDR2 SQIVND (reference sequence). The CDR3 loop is CASSIEQGQPQHF. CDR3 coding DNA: TGTGCCAGTAGTATCGAACAGGGGCAGCCCCAGCATTTT.

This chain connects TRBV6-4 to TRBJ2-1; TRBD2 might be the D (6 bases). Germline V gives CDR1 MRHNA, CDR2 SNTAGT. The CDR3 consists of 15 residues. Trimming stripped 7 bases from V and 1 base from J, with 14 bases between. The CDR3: CASTPEAGSYNEQFF. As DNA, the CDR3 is TGTGCCAGCACCCCGGAGGCGGGGTCCTACAATGAGCAGTTCTTC.

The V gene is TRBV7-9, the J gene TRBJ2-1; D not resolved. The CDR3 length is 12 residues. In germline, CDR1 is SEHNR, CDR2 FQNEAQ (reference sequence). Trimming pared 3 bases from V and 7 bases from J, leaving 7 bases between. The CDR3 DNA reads TGTGCCAGCAGCTTGGCGCTTAATGAGCAGTTCTTC. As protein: CASSLALNEQFF.

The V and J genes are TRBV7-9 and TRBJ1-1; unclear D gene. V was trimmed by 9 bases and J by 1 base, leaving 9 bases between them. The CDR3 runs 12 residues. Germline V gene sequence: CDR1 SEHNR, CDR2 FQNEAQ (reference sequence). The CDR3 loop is CASNNGNTEAFF. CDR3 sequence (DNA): TGTGCCAGTAATAACGGGAACACTGAAGCTTTCTTT.

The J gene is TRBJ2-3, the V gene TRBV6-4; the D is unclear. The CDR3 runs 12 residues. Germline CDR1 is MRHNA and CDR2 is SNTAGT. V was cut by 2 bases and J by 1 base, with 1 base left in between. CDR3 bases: TGTGCCAGCAGTGACGGCACAGATACGCAGTATTTT. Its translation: CASSDGTDTQYF.

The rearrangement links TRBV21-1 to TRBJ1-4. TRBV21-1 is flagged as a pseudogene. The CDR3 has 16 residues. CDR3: CASSTTRERENEKLFF. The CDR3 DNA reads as TGTGCCAGCAGCACCACTCGGGAGAGAGAAAATGAAAAACTGTTTTTT.

CDR3 in DNA: TGTGCCAGCAGCACTAGGGAAAAAGAGACCCAGTACTTC. Translation: CASSTREKETQYF. The rearrangement links TRBV27 to TRBJ2-5, with TRBD2 as a possible D gene (5 bases). CDR3 length equals 13 residues. Germline V gene data show CDR1 as MNHEY and CDR2 as SMNVEV (reference sequence). Trimming removed 6 bases at V and 3 bases at J, with 11 bases between.

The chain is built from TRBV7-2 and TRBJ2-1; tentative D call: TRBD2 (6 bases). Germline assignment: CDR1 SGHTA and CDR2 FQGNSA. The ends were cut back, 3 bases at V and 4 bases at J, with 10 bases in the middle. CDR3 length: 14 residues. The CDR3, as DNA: TGTGCCAGCAGCTTTTTTAGCGGATACAATGAGCAGTTCTTC. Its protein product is CASSFFSGYNEQFF.

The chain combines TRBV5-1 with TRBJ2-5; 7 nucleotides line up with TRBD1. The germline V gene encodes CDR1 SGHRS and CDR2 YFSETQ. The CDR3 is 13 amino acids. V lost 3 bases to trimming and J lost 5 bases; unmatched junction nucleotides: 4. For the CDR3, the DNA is TGCGCCAGCAGCTGGGACAGAGCGGAGACCCAGTACTTC. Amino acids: CASSWDRAETQYF.

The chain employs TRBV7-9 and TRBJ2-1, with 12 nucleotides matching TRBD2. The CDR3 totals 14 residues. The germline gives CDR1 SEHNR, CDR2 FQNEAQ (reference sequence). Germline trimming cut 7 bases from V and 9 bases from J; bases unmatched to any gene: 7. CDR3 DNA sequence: TGTGCCAGCAACCCTAGCGGGGGGGTGGGTGAGCAGTTCTTC. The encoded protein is CASNPSGGVGEQFF. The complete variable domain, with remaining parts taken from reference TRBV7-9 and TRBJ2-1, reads DTGVSQNPRHKITKRGQNVTFRCDPISEHNRLYWYRQTLGQGPEFLTYFQNEAQLEKSRLLSDRFSAERPKGSFSTLEIQRTEQGDSAMYLCASNPSGGVGEQFFGPGTRLTVL.

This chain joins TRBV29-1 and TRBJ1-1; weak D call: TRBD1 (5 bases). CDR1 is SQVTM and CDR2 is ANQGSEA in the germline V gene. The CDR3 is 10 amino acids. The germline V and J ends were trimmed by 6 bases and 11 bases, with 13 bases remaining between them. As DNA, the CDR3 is TGCAGCGTCCCCGGGGCAGGCGCTTTCTTT. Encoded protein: CSVPGAGAFF. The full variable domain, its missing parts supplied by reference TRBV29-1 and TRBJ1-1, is SAVISQKPSRDICQRGTSLTIQCQVDSQVTMMFWYRQQPGQSLTLIATANQGSEATYESGFVIDKFPISRPNLTFSTLTVSNMSPEDSSIYLCSVPGAGAFFGQGTRLTVV.

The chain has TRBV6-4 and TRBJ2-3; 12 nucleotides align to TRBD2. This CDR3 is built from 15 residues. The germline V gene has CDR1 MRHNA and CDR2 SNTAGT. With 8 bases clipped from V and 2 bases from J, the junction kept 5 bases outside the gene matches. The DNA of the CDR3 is TGTGCCAGCTCCAGGACTAGCGGGGACACAGATACGCAGTATTTT. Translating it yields CASSRTSGDTDTQYF.

The CDR3 protein is CASSLVGGQSGYTF. CDR3 bases: TGCGCCAGCAGCTTGGTGGGGGGGCAGAGTGGCTACACCTTC. The chain combines TRBV5-1 with TRBJ1-2, with D perhaps matching TRBD1 (6 bases). The germline gives CDR1 SGHRS, CDR2 YFSETQ. The length of the CDR3 is 14 residues. Trimming removed 0 bases at V and 7 bases at J, with 13 bases between.

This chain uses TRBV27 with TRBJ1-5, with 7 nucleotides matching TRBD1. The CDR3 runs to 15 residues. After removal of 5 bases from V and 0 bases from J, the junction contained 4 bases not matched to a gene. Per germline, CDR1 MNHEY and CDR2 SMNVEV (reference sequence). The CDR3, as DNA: TGTGCCAGCAGTCGGGACAGTTATAGCAATCAGCCCCAGCATTTT. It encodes CASSRDSYSNQPQHF.

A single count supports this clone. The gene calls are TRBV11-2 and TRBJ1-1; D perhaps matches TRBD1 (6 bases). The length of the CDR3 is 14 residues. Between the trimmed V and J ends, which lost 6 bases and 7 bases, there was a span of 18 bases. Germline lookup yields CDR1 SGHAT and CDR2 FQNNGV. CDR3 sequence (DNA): TGTGCCAGCAGAAGGACAGAGAGTTCCCTTGAAGCTTTCTTT. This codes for CASRRTESSLEAFF.